Presented here are 22 T cell receptor beta chains from one specimen sequenced in a study of blood T cell repertoires in COVID-19. Sequencing used immunoSEQ multiplex PCR; TCRdb keeps in-frame clones, though not all of them. The data show 310,000 or so clones, more than 75% seen once. Sequencing was carried out using peripheral blood. The origin of the receptors is a woman in her 30s who had recovered from COVID-19.

This sequence joins TRBV7-2 and TRBJ2-7; 8 nucleotides align to TRBD2. Looked up from germline, CDR1 is SGHTA and CDR2 is FQGNSA. The CDR3 runs 14 residues. Trimming at V came to 5 bases and at J to 1 base, leaving 4 bases not matched to a gene. The CDR3 DNA is TGTGCCAGCAGCCAAGGGACTAGATCCTACGAGCAGTACTTC. Translated, it gives CASSQGTRSYEQYF. Filled out from reference TRBV7-2 and TRBJ2-7, the complete variable domain reads GAGVSQSPSNKVTEKGKDVELRCDPISGHTALYWYRQSLGQGLEFLIYFQGNSAPDKSGLPSDRFSAERTGGSVSTLTIQRTQQEDSAVYLCASSQGTRSYEQYFGPGTRLTVT.

This sequence joins TRBV6-5 and TRBJ2-3; 7 nucleotides agree with TRBD2. The CDR3 is 13 amino acids. After removal of 6 bases from V and 8 bases from J, the junction contained 8 bases not matched to a gene. Germline lookup yields CDR1 MNHEY and CDR2 SVGAGI. In DNA form, the CDR3 reads TGTGCCAGCAGGGCCGCGGGCGGGGGTACGCAGTATTTT. This codes for CASRAAGGGTQYF.

This chain connects TRBV7-9 to TRBJ1-2; D not resolved. Germline CDR1 is SEHNR and CDR2 is FQNEAQ (reference sequence). CDR3 length equals 16 residues. Deletions cut 5 bases from V and 5 bases from J, with 21 bases between. CDR3 DNA: TGTGCCAGCAGCGACGCGGGAAACCTCCCCATGTATGGCTACACCTTC. Residues: CASSDAGNLPMYGYTF.

The chain recombines TRBV5-5 with TRBJ2-7, with 7 bases lining up with TRBD1. J lost 2 bases, V lost 2 bases, and 7 bases had no gene match. CDR1 SGHKS and CDR2 YYEKEE come from the germline V gene (reference sequence). CDR3 length equals 15 residues. CDR3 coding DNA: TGTGCCAGCAGCTTACCCGGGACAGCTACCTACGAGCAGTACTTC. It encodes CASSLPGTATYEQYF. Together with reference TRBV5-5 and TRBJ2-7, the CDR3 gives the full variable domain: DAGVTQSPTHLIKTRGQQVTLRCSPISGHKSVSWYQQVLGQGPQFIFQYYEKEERGRGNFPDRFSARQFPNYSSELNVNALLLGDSALYLCASSLPGTATYEQYFGPGTRLTVT.

This clone has only one observation. The chain links TRBV6-2 or TRBV6-3 to TRBJ1-5, with a weak D call TRBD1 (6 bases). The CDR3 spans 16 residues. CDR1 and CDR2 (germline): MNHEY, SVGEGT. Trimming left V 2 bases short and J 2 bases short, with 13 bases between. The CDR3 is CASSYVGALGNQPQHF. The CDR3 DNA reads TGTGCCAGCAGTTACGTGGGGGCGTTAGGCAATCAGCCCCAGCATTTT.

The rearrangement links TRBV12-3 or TRBV12-4 to TRBJ1-2; D not resolved. V shed 8 bases and J shed 5 bases, with 12 bases lying between them. The length of the CDR3 is 12 residues. The CDR3 DNA is TGTGCCAGCGCCACCAGTCCGTATGGCTACACCTTC. It is translated as CASATSPYGYTF.

The rearrangement links TRBV9 to TRBJ2-3; D is perhaps TRBD1 (6 bases). Trimming cost V 3 bases and J 2 bases, with 10 bases left between them. This CDR3 is built from 14 residues. Germline lookup yields CDR1 SGDLS and CDR2 YYNGEE. CDR3 loop: CASSARGTTDTQYF. The CDR3 DNA sequence: TGTGCCAGCAGCGCCAGGGGTACCACAGATACGCAGTATTTT.

The chain has TRBV29-1 and TRBJ2-2; D gene uncertain. The germline V gene encodes CDR1 SQVTM and CDR2 ANQGSEA. The CDR3 is made up of 11 amino acids. V was clipped by 4 bases and J by 8 bases, with 8 bases between them. The CDR3 protein is CSVGVGGELFF. The DNA for the CDR3 is TGCAGCGTTGGAGTTGGTGGGGAGCTGTTTTTT.

The rearrangement uses TRBV15 and TRBJ2-3; D remains unclear. The CDR3 is 13 residues long. Germline V gives CDR1 LNHNV, CDR2 YYDKDF (reference sequence). V was pared by 0 bases and J by 2 bases, with 3 bases between. The CDR3 nucleotides read TGTGCCACCAGCAGAGACTACACAGATACGCAGTATTTT. As protein: CATSRDYTDTQYF.

This chain links TRBV5-1 with TRBJ2-7, with 8 bases lining up with TRBD2. The CDR3 spans 14 residues. Germline V gene data show CDR1 as SGHRS and CDR2 as YFSETQ. V shed 7 bases and J 6 bases; nucleotides not matched to a gene: 12. The CDR3 nucleotides read TGCGCCAGCCGAAAGACATGGACTAGCCCCGAGCAGTACTTC. Amino acids: CASRKTWTSPEQYF.

The chain joins TRBV21-1 to TRBJ1-1. TRBV21-1 is assigned pseudogene status. The CDR3 loop spans 14 amino acids. For the CDR3, the DNA is TGTGCCAGCAGCAAAGACGAGGAGAACACTGAAGCTTTCTTT. It yields the protein CASSKDEENTEAFF.

The chain links TRBV28 to TRBJ1-6; D is uncertain. The V gene's germline CDR1 is MDHEN and CDR2 SYDVKM. V was trimmed by 5 bases and J by 4 bases, leaving 12 bases between them. CDR3 length: 15 residues. The CDR3 spells CASSPAGPYNSPLHF. CDR3 coding DNA: TGTGCCAGCAGTCCTGCGGGCCCTTATAATTCACCCCTCCACTTT.

V is TRBV11-2 and J is TRBJ2-1; 7 bases fit TRBD2. V dropped 5 bases and J dropped 5; count of bases not matched to a gene: 9. This CDR3 contains 15 residues. CDR1 SGHAT and CDR2 FQNNGV come from the germline V gene. The CDR3 sequence: CASSGLAGVHNEQFF. In nucleotides, the CDR3 is TGTGCCAGCAGCGGGCTGGCGGGGGTCCACAATGAGCAGTTCTTC.

The chain is built from TRBV5-6 and TRBJ2-2; TRBD1 is a possible D gene (6 bases). The germline gives CDR1 SGHDT, CDR2 YYEEEE. V lost 3 bases to trimming and J lost 5 bases, with 8 bases between them. CDR3 length: 13 residues. CDR3 bases: TGTGCCAGCAGCTCCGACAGGACCGGGGAGCTGTTTTTT. Residues: CASSSDRTGELFF.

This chain joins TRBV6-5 and TRBJ2-7; 9 bases map to TRBD2. CDR1 MNHEY and CDR2 SVGAGI come from the germline V gene. The ends lost 0 bases at V and 0 bases at J; junction bases unmatched: 3. CDR3 length equals 16 residues. The CDR3 sequence is CASSYSGGGGSYEQYF. The CDR3 region has the DNA TGTGCCAGCAGTTACTCCGGCGGGGGGGGCTCCTACGAGCAGTACTTC.

This sequence joins TRBV29-1 and TRBJ2-6; D is ambiguous. This CDR3 has 12 residues. Germline-derived CDR1 and CDR2 are SQVTM and ANQGSEA. V dropped 7 bases and J dropped 4 bases, with 8 bases sitting between them. The CDR3, as DNA: TGCAGCGCTACTGCCGGGGCCAACGTCCTGACTTTC. Amino acid sequence: CSATAGANVLTF.

This chain uses TRBV4-1 with TRBJ1-4; D ambiguous. This CDR3 region has 17 residues. Per germline, CDR1 MGHRA and CDR2 YSYEKL. Trimming removed 3 bases at V and 2 bases at J, with 16 bases between. CDR3 in amino acids: CASSQGRVGGTNEKLFF. DNA of the CDR3: TGCGCCAGCAGCCAGGGCCGGGTGGGAGGGACTAATGAAAAACTGTTTTTT.

CDR3: CASSWLPSGRNTGELFF. CDR3 DNA: TGCGCCAGCAGCTGGTTGCCTAGCGGGAGGAACACCGGGGAGCTGTTTTTT. The J gene is TRBJ2-2, the V gene TRBV5-1; TRBD2 matches 10 bases. Per germline, CDR1 SGHRS and CDR2 YFSETQ. CDR3 length: 17 residues. V dropped 3 bases and J dropped 1; count of bases not matched to a gene: 6.

The CDR3 coding sequence is TGTGCTAGTGGTTTAGAGATGAACACTGAAGCTTTCTTT. It codes for CASGLEMNTEAFF. V usage is TRBV12-5 and J usage is TRBJ1-1; D remains ambiguous. There are 13 residues in the CDR3. The germline CDR1 and CDR2 sequences are LGHNT and FRNRAP. The germline V and J ends were trimmed by 3 bases and 0 bases, with 5 bases remaining between them.

This chain joins TRBV29-1 and TRBJ2-5; D remains unclear. This CDR3 is built from 13 residues. Between the trimmed V and J ends, which lost 8 bases and 1 base, there was a span of 14 bases. CDR1 and CDR2 from the germline V gene are SQVTM and ANQGSEA. The chain's CDR3 is CSSAPISQETQYF. CDR3 DNA sequence: TGCAGCTCCGCGCCAATCTCCCAAGAGACCCAGTACTTC.

This clone showed up just once. V and J are TRBV6-2 or TRBV6-3 and TRBJ1-5, with 10 bases matching TRBD1. The CDR3 extends over 19 amino acids. V gave up 4 bases and J gave up 0 bases; unmatched junction bases: 12. Germline V gene data show CDR1 as MNHEY and CDR2 as SVGEGT. CDR3 protein: CASSSRGTGAPFSNQPQHF. The CDR3 coding sequence is TGTGCCAGCAGTTCCAGAGGGACAGGGGCACCTTTTAGCAATCAGCCCCAGCATTTT.

The sample holds a few counts of this clone. The V and J genes are TRBV6-2 or TRBV6-3 and TRBJ2-7; 8 bases are shared with TRBD1. The J segment lost 4 bases and the V segment lost 0 bases, leaving 14 bases of the junction unmatched. The germline gives CDR1 MNHEY, CDR2 SVGEGT. The CDR3 covers 18 residues. CDR3 DNA: TGTGCCAGCAGTTACTCGACAAGTGCAGGGGGCAGGCTGTACGAGCAGTACTTC. Protein: CASSYSTSAGGRLYEQYF.